Below, 4 T cell receptor beta chains from the same sample are listed, as sequenced in a study of blood T cell repertoires in COVID-19. The repertoire was sequenced with immunoSEQ multiplex PCR; TCRdb's copy has only in-frame clones and lacks some. The sample consists of 200,000 to 250,000 clones, approximately 89% of them appearing once. Sequencing input: PBMCs or T cells enriched from blood (not recorded which). The receptor source for this set is a young woman who had been exposed to COVID-19.

This clone has only a few counts. V usage is TRBV2 and J usage is TRBJ1-1; 8 bases line up with TRBD1. Germline values: CDR1 SNHLY, CDR2 FYNNEI. J lost 3 bases, V lost 5 bases, and 8 bases had no gene match. The CDR3 is made up of 15 amino acids. The CDR3 here is CASSLRQGMDTEAFF. Here the CDR3 DNA reads TGTGCCAGCAGTCTGAGACAGGGGATGGACACTGAAGCTTTCTTT. Full variable domain (missing parts from reference TRBV2 and TRBJ1-1): EPEVTQTPSHQVTQMGQEVILRCVPISNHLYFYWYRQILGQKVEFLVSFYNNEISEKSEIFDDQFSVERPDGSNFTLKIRSTKLEDSAMYFCASSLRQGMDTEAFFGQGTRLTVV.

The chain uses TRBV28 and TRBJ2-3; TRBD2 aligns across 9 bases. Germline trimming cut 4 bases from V and 1 base from J; bases unmatched to any gene: 12. Germline V gene lookup returns CDR1 MDHEN and CDR2 SYDVKM. This CDR3 region has 18 residues. This CDR3 reads CASSSIISGRFRTDTQYF. CDR3 in DNA: TGTGCCAGCAGTTCCATCATTAGCGGGAGATTTCGCACAGATACGCAGTATTTT.

The genes are TRBV25-1 and TRBJ1-2; TRBD1 is a possible D gene (5 bases). Germline CDR1 and CDR2: MGHDK and SYGVNS. V was cut by 1 base and J by 2 bases, with 11 bases left in between. This CDR3 region has 15 residues. DNA for the CDR3: TGTGCCAGCAGTGAATGGGGGGGGACGAACTATGGCTACACCTTC. Its translation: CASSEWGGTNYGYTF.

The J gene is TRBJ1-2, the V gene TRBV25-1; TRBD1 is a possible D gene (6 bases). The CDR3 loop spans 12 amino acids. Trimming shortened V by 9 bases and J by 6 bases, and 14 bases separated the two germline ends. Germline CDR1 and CDR2: MGHDK and SYGVNS. CDR3 sequence reads: CASKDSADGYTF. The CDR3 DNA reads as TGTGCCAGTAAGGACAGCGCCGATGGCTACACCTTC.